One sample yielded the 17 T cell receptor beta chains listed below, sequenced in a study of spatial heterogeneity in lung cancer. Findings and limits, study-wide: Expanded alpha and beta TCR counts within tumors tracked tumor mutation counts.

The antigens of these receptors remain unknown. Each CDR3 protein gets one entry after TCRdb re-called the 5' RACE reads with MiXCR. The table shows more than 15,000 distinct CDR3 sequences, with 6.2% occurring only once. Time point denoted: sample taken at primary tumor resection. The sequenced sample was lung tumor tissue, obtained at surgery. Receptors were obtained from a male donor with early-stage non-small cell lung cancer.

This clonotype showed up many times. The library was built for alpha chains, so this beta chain is an off-target read and its size means little. The chain combines TRBV29-1 with TRBJ1-1, with 7 bases lining up with TRBD1. CDR1 SQVTM and CDR2 ANQGSEA come from the germline V gene. V was pared by 4 bases and J by 0 bases, with 5 bases of the junction left unmatched. This CDR3 region has 14 residues. The chain's CDR3 is CSVGPGQMNTEAFF. In nucleotides, the CDR3 is TGCAGCGTTGGCCCGGGACAGATGAACACTGAAGCTTTCTTT.

This clonotype was detected many times. This beta chain is an off-target read within a library intended for alpha chains, so its frequency means little. J is TRBJ1-6 and V is TRBV7-2, with 7 bases fitting TRBD1. The trim removed 5 bases at V and 11 bases at J, leaving 15 bases unmatched. This CDR3 spans 16 amino acids. Germline V gene sequence: CDR1 SGHTA, CDR2 FQGNSA. CDR3 sequence (DNA): TGTGCCAGCAGCCGCCCAGAGGGACAGTTGAGTCCACCCCTCCACTTT. Its translation: CASSRPEGQLSPPLHF.

This clonotype showed up many times. This beta chain came through as a stray read in a library set up for alpha chains, and its size says little. V gene TRBV6-1 combines with J gene TRBJ2-3; 12 bases are a match to TRBD2. CDR3 length: 21 amino acids. With V trimmed by 4 bases and J by 2 bases, 19 bases remained unmatched. Germline V gene lookup returns CDR1 MNHNS and CDR2 SASEGT. The CDR3 nucleotides read TGTGCCAGCAGTGCCCTCCCCTCGACTAGCGGGGGCTTCACCTCCACAGATACGCAGTATTTT. It yields the protein CASSALPSTSGGFTSTDTQYF.

This clonotype was found many times. Because this beta chain is a stray read in a library intended to capture alpha chains, its abundance should not be given much weight. The CDR3 region is CASSQDRHNEKLFF. CDR3 sequence (DNA): TGTGCCAGCAGCCAGGACAGACATAATGAAAAACTGTTTTTT. The chain combines TRBV11-2 with TRBJ1-4, with a weak D call TRBD1 (6 bases). Per the germline V gene, CDR1 is SGHAT and CDR2 is FQNNGV. The germline V and J ends were trimmed by 5 bases and 4 bases, with 11 bases remaining between them. CDR3 length: 14 amino acids.

About this clonotype: Because this beta chain is a stray read in a library intended to capture alpha chains, its abundance should not be given much weight. This chain uses TRBV20-1 with TRBJ2-3; 9 bases match TRBD1. Trimming removed 4 bases from V and 4 bases from J; junction bases left unmatched: 9. Germline values: CDR1 DFQATT, CDR2 SNEGSKA (reference sequence). CDR3 size: 15 residues. The CDR3, as DNA: TGCAGTGCTAAAACCGGGACAGGGCCCCCAGATACGCAGTATTTT. Protein: CSAKTGTGPPDTQYF.

There are many counts of this clonotype. As an off-target read in a library built for alpha chains, this beta chain has a frequency of little significance. The CDR3 bases are TGTGCCACCAGTGATTTCTCGAGCCCAGGGCAGTTCTTC. Translation: CATSDFSSPGQFF. The chain has TRBV24-1 and TRBJ2-1; unclear D gene. The CDR3 has 13 amino acids. Germline V CDR1 and CDR2: KGHDR, SFDVKD. Trimming left V 1 base short and J 12 bases short, with 12 bases between.

The table lists this clonotype with many counts. This beta chain is an unintended read in a library built for alpha chains; its size means little. The chain uses TRBV10-3 and TRBJ2-5, with D tentatively TRBD1 (7 bases). The germline V gene has CDR1 ENHRY and CDR2 SYGVKD. The CDR3 totals 17 residues. Trimming left V 0 bases short and J 0 bases short, with 14 bases between. This CDR3 reads CAISESNAGQHQETQYF. CDR3 nucleotides: TGTGCCATCAGTGAGTCGAATGCGGGACAGCACCAAGAGACCCAGTACTTC.

For this clonotype: In a library made to pick up alpha chains, this beta chain is a stray read with a size that means little. The chain combines TRBV20-1 with TRBJ2-5, with 8 bases identical to TRBD1. Per germline, CDR1 DFQATT and CDR2 SNEGSKA (reference sequence). This CDR3 is 13 amino acids long. Losses at the gene ends were 6 bases for V and 4 bases for J; bases not matched to a gene: 7. The CDR3 protein is CSAPTGDGETQYF. The DNA of the CDR3 is TGCAGTGCGCCGACAGGGGATGGAGAGACCCAGTACTTC.

This clonotype was seen repeatedly, ten times or more. A library made for alpha chains picked up this beta chain off target, so its size means little. V is TRBV3-1 and J is TRBJ1-1; weak D call: TRBD1 (6 bases). Germline assignment: CDR1 LGHDT and CDR2 YNNKEL (reference sequence). The length of the CDR3 is 15 residues. V was clipped by 4 bases and J by 2 bases, with 14 bases between them. The CDR3 reads CASSPGGAGNTEAFF. CDR3 coding DNA: TGTGCCAGCAGCCCGGGGGGGGCGGGAAACACTGAAGCTTTCTTT.

This clonotype appeared a few times. Little can be read into the size of this beta chain, an off-target read in a library designed for alpha chains. CDR3 sequence: CASGLVVGTDNTGELFF. In DNA, the CDR3 is TGTGCTAGTGGTTTGGTAGTCGGGACAGATAACACCGGGGAGCTGTTTTTT. The genes are TRBV12-5 and TRBJ2-2; TRBD1 matches 7 bases. The trim removed 0 bases at V and 2 bases at J, leaving 6 bases unmatched. Germline V gene sequence: CDR1 LGHNT, CDR2 FRNRAP. The CDR3 totals 17 residues.

In this sample, this clonotype turned up many times. Within a library made for alpha chains, this beta chain is off target, and its count is uninformative. The chain is built from TRBV12-3 or TRBV12-4 and TRBJ2-7; D perhaps matches TRBD2 (5 bases). Trimming cost V 4 bases and J 0 bases, with 13 bases left between them. The CDR3 is 15 residues long. This chain's CDR3 is CASSYEDSASYEQYF. Written as DNA, the CDR3 is TGTGCCAGCAGTTATGAGGACTCAGCCTCCTACGAGCAGTACTTC.

Ten or more counts support this clonotype. In a library made to pick up alpha chains, this beta chain is a stray read with a size that means little. This chain connects TRBV6-5 to TRBJ1-2, with no clear D. CDR3 length: 16 amino acids. Trimming took 10 bases from V and 0 from J, leaving 21 bases between them. Germline CDR1 MNHEY, CDR2 SVGAGI. The CDR3 region is CATLQRPLSPNYGYTF. The CDR3 nucleotides read TGTGCCACCCTCCAACGCCCGCTGAGCCCTAACTATGGCTACACCTTC.

Comments on this clonotype: In a library made to pick up alpha chains, this beta chain is a stray read with a size that means little. The genes are TRBV5-1 and TRBJ1-3; D unclear. V lost 0 bases to trimming and J lost 2 bases, with 12 bases between them. CDR1 and CDR2 from the germline V gene are SGHRS and YFSETQ. This CDR3 spans 16 amino acids. CDR3 DNA sequence: TGCGCCAGCAGCTTGGTTGCATTCGGGCCTGGAAACACCATATATTTT. It specifies CASSLVAFGPGNTIYF. Complete variable domain (other parts from reference TRBV5-1 and TRBJ1-3): KAGVTQTPRYLIKTRGQQVTLSCSPISGHRSVSWYQQTPGQGLQFLFEYFSETQRNKGNFPGRFSGRQFSNSRSEMNVSTLELGDSALYLCASSLVAFGPGNTIYFGEGSWLTVV.

This clonotype occurred many times. This beta chain is an unintended read in a library built for alpha chains; its size means little. The chain uses TRBV29-1 and TRBJ2-7, with 14 nucleotides matching TRBD2. Germline-derived CDR1 and CDR2 are SQVTM and ANQGSEA. This CDR3 comprises 14 residues. The J segment lost 3 bases and the V segment lost 6 bases, leaving 4 bases of the junction unmatched. This chain's CDR3 is CSVGGTSGSYEQYF. CDR3 nucleotide sequence: TGCAGCGTGGGGGGGACTAGCGGGAGCTACGAGCAGTACTTC.

This clonotype was counted many times. The library was built for alpha chains, so this beta chain is an off-target read and its size means little. The genes are TRBV5-1 and TRBJ2-5, with D possibly matching TRBD1 (6 bases). The germline V and J ends were trimmed by 5 bases and 9 bases, with 17 bases remaining between them. The CDR3 consists of 13 residues. Per germline, CDR1 SGHRS and CDR2 YFSETQ. The CDR3 is CASSPGARVAQYF. DNA for the CDR3: TGCGCCAGCAGTCCAGGGGCCCGGGTCGCCCAGTACTTC.

This clonotype was found many times. Being off target in a library aimed at alpha chains, this beta chain has a size of little meaning. V is TRBV29-1 and J is TRBJ1-2; the D is unclear. Germline V gene data show CDR1 as SQVTM and CDR2 as ANQGSEA. This CDR3 has 13 amino acids. Trimming took off 3 bases at V and 2 bases at J, with 10 bases between the two ends. The CDR3 sequence is CSVDRPNNYGYTF. CDR3 DNA sequence: TGCAGCGTTGACCGTCCGAACAACTATGGCTACACCTTC.

This clonotype was seen at least ten times. As an off-target read in a library built for alpha chains, this beta chain has a frequency of little significance. The chain joins TRBV5-5 to TRBJ2-7; no clear D. Trimming took 6 bases from V and 0 from J, leaving 13 bases between them. The CDR3 consists of 14 residues. Germline V lookup: CDR1 SGHKS, CDR2 YYEKEE (reference sequence). The CDR3 here is CASILTPTSYEQYF. The CDR3 nucleotides are TGTGCCAGCATACTAACTCCTACCTCCTACGAGCAGTACTTC.